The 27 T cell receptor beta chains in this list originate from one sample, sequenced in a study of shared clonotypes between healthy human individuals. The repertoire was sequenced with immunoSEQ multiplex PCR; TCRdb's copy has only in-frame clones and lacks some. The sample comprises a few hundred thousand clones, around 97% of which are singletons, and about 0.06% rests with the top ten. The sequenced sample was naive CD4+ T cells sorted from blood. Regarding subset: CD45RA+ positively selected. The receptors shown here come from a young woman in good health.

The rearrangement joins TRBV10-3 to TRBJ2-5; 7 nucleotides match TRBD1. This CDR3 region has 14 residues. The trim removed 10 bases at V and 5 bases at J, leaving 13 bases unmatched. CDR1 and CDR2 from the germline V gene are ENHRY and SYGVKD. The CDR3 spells CATKWGPRGETQYF. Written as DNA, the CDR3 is TGTGCCACTAAGTGGGGCCCCAGGGGGGAGACCCAGTACTTC.

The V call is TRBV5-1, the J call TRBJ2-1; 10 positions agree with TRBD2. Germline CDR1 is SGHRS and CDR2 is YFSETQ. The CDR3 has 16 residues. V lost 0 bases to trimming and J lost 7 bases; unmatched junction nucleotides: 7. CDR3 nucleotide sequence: TGCGCCAGCAGCTTGGGCCCTAGCGGGAGTATGAATGAGCAGTTCTTC. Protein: CASSLGPSGSMNEQFF.

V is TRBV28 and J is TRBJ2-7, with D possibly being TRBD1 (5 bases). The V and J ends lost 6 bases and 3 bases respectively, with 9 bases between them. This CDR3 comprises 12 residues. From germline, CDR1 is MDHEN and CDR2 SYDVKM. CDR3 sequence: CASSTGYYEQYF. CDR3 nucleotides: TGTGCCAGCAGCACAGGCTACTACGAGCAGTACTTC.

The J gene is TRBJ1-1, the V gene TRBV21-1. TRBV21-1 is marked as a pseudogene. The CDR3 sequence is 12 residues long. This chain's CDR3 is CASPGGALEAFF. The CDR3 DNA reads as TGTGCCAGCCCAGGGGGGGCCCTTGAAGCTTTCTTT.

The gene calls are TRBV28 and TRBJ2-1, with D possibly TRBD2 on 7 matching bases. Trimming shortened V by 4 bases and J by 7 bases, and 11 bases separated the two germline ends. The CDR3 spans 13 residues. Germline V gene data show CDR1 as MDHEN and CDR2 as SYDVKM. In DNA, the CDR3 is TGTGCCAGCAGTTGGGGGGGCAAGAATGAGCAGTTCTTC. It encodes CASSWGGKNEQFF. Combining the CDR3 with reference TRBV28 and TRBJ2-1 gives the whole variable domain DVKVTQSSRYLVKRTGEKVFLECVQDMDHENMFWYRQDPGLGLRLIYFSYDVKMKEKGDIPEGYSVSREKKERFSLILESASTNQTSMYLCASSWGGKNEQFFGPGTRLTVL.

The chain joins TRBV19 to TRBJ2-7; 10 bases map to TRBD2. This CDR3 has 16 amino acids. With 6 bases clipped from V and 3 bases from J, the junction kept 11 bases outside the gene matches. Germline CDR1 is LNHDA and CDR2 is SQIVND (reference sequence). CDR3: CASSSQASGSFYEQYF. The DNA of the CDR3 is TGTGCCAGTAGCTCGCAGGCTAGCGGGAGTTTCTACGAGCAGTACTTC. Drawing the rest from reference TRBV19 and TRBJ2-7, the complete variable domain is DGGITQSPKYLFRKEGQNVTLSCEQNLNHDAMYWYRQDPGQGLRLIYYSQIVNDFQKGDIAEGYSVSREKKESFPLTVTSAQKNPTAFYLCASSSQASGSFYEQYFGPGTRLTVT.

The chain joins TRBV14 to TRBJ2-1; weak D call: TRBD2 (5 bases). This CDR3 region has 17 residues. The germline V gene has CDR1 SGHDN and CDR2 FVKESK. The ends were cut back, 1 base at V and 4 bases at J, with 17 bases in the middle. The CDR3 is CASSQGPGDGGYNEQFF. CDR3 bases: TGTGCCAGCAGCCAAGGCCCCGGCGACGGAGGATACAATGAGCAGTTCTTC.

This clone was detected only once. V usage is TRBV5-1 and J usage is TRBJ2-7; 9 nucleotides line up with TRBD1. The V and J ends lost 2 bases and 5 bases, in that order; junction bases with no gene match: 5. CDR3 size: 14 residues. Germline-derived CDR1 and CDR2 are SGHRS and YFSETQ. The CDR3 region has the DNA TGCGCCAGCAGCTTACAGGGGGCTGCAAACGAGCAGTACTTC. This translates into CASSLQGAANEQYF.

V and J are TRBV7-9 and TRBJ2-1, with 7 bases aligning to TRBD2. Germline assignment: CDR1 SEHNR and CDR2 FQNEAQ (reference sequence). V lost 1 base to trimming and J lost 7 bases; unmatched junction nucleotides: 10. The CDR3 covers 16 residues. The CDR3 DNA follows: TGTGCCAGCAGCTTAGTGGCGAGGGAGGGCGTAAATGAGCAGTTCTTC. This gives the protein CASSLVAREGVNEQFF.

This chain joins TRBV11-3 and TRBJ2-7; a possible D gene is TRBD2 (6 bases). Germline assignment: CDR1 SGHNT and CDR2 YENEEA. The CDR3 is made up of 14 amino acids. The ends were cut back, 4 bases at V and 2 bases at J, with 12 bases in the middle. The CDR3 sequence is CASSWRGMPYEQYF. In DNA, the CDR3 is TGTGCCAGCAGCTGGAGGGGAATGCCCTACGAGCAGTACTTC.

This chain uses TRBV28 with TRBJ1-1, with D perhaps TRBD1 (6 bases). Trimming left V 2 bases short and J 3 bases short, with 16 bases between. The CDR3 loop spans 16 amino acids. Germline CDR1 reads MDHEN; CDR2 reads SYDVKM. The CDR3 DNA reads TGTGCCAGCAGTTTAGGGGGTCTAGGGGGTTACACTGAAGCTTTCTTT. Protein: CASSLGGLGGYTEAFF.

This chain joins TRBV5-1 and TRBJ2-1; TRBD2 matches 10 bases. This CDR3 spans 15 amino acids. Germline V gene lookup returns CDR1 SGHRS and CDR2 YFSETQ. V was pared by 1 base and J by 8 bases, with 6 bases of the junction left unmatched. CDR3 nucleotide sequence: TGCGCCAGCAGCTTGCCACTAGCGGGAACGGATGAGCAGTTCTTC. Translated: CASSLPLAGTDEQFF.

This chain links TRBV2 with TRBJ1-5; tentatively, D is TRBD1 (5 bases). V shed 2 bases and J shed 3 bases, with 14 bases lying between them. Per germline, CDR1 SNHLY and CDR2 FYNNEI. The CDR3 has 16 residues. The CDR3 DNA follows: TGTGCCAGCAGTGAATTCGGGGCCAGCAACAATCAGCCCCAGCATTTT. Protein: CASSEFGASNNQPQHF.

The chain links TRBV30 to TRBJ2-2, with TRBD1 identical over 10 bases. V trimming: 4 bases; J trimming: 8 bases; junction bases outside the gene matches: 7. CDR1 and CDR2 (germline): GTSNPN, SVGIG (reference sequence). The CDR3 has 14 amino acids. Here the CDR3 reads CAWTPGQGSGELFF. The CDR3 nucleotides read TGTGCCTGGACGCCGGGACAGGGGTCTGGGGAGCTGTTTTTT. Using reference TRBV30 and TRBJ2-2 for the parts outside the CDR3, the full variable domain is SQTIHQWPATLVQPVGSPLSLECTVEGTSNPNLYWYRQAAGRGLQLLFYSVGIGQISSEVPQNLSASRPQDRQFILSSKKLLLSDSGFYLCAWTPGQGSGELFFGEGSRLTVL.

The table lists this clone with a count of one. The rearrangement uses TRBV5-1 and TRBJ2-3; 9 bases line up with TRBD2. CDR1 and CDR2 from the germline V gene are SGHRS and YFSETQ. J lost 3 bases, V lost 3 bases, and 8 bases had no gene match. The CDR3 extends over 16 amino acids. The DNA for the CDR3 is TGCGCCAGCAGCTCCCTTGCGGGAGGGGGAACAGATACGCAGTATTTT. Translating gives CASSSLAGGGTDTQYF.

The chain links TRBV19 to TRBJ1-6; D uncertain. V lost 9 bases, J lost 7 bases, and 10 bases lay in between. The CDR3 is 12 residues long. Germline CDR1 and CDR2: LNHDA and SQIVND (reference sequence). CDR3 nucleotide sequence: TGTGCCAGCGGACGGCGAAATTCACCCCTCCACTTT. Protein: CASGRRNSPLHF.

The CDR3 DNA reads TGTGCCAGCAGGACGGGACTCATGAACACTGAAGCTTTCTTT. This encodes CASRTGLMNTEAFF. The chain links TRBV6-1 to TRBJ1-1, with a possible D match to TRBD1 (5 bases). The CDR3 is 14 amino acids. Germline V gives CDR1 MNHNS, CDR2 SASEGT. Trimming removed 6 bases from V and 0 bases from J, with 11 bases in between.

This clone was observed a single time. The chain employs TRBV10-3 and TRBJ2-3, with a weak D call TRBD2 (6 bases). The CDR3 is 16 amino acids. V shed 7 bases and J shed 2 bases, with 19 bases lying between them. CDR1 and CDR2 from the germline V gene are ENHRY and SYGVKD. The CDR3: CAINTSPEGPTDTQYF. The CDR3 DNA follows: TGTGCCATCAATACTAGCCCCGAGGGCCCCACAGATACGCAGTATTTT.

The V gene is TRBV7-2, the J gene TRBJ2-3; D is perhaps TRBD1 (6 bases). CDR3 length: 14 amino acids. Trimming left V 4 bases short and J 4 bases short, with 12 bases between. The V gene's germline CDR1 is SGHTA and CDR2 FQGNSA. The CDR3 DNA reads TGTGCCAGCAGCTGGCGGACAGAGGCAGATACGCAGTATTTT. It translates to CASSWRTEADTQYF.

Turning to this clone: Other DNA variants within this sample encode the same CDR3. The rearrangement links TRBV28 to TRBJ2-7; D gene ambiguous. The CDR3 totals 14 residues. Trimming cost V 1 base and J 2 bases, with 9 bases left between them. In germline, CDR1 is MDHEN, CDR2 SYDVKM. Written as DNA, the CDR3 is TGTGCCAGCAGTTTATCGGGTACCACCTACGAGCAGTACTTC. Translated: CASSLSGTTYEQYF.

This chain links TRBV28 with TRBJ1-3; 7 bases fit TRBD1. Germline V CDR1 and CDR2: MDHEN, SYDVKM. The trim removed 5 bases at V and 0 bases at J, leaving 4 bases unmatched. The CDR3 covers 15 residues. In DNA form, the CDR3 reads TGTGCCAGCAGTCTGGACAGGAGCTCTGGAAACACCATATATTTT. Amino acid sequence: CASSLDRSSGNTIYF.

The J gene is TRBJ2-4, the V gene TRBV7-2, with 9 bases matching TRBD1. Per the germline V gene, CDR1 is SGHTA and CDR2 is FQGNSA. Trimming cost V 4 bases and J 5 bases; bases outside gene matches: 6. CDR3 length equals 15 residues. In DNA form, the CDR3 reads TGTGCCAGCAGCTCGGGACAGGGCCGGCAAAACATTCAGTACTTC. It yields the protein CASSSGQGRQNIQYF.

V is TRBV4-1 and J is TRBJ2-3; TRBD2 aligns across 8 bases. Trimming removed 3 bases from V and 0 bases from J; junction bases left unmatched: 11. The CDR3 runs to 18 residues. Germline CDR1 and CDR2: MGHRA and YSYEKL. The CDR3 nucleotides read TGCGCCAGCAGCCATCCGACCACAGCGGGGGATAGCACAGATACGCAGTATTTT. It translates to CASSHPTTAGDSTDTQYF.

The CDR3 nucleotides are TGTGCCAGCAGCTTATCAATCCAAGAGACCCAGTACTTC. Translating gives CASSLSIQETQYF. This chain connects TRBV7-6 to TRBJ2-5; D is ambiguous. V lost 2 bases to trimming and J lost 1 base, with 5 bases between them. Germline assignment: CDR1 SGHVS and CDR2 FNYEAQ. CDR3 size: 13 residues.

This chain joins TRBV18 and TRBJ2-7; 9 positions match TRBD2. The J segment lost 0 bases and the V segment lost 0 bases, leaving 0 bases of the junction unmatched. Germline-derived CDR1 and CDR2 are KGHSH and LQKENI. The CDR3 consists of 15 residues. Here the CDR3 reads CASSPPSGSSYEQYF. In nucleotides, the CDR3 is TGTGCCAGCTCACCACCTAGCGGGAGCTCCTACGAGCAGTACTTC. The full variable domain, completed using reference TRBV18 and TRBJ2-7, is NAGVMQNPRHLVRRRGQEARLRCSPMKGHSHVYWYRQLPEEGLKFMVYLQKENIIDESGMPKERFSAEFPKEGPSILRIQQVVRGDSAAYFCASSPPSGSSYEQYFGPGTRLTVT.

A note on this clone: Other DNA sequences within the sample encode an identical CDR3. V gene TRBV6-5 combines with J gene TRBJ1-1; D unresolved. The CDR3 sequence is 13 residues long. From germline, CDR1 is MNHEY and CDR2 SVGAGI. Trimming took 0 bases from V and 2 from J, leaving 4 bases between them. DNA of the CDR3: TGTGCCAGCAGTTACTCCAGAAACACTGAAGCTTTCTTT. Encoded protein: CASSYSRNTEAFF.

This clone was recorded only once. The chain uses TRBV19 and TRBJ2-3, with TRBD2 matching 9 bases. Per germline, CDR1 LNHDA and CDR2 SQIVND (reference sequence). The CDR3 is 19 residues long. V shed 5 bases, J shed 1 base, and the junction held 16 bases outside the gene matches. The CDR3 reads CASSARLAGGYVGTDTQYF. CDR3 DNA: TGTGCCAGTAGTGCCAGACTGGCGGGAGGGTACGTTGGCACAGATACGCAGTATTTT.